These 30 T cell receptor beta chains share one sample of origin, sequenced in a study of T cell responses to AZD1222 COVID-19 vaccine. The repertoire was sequenced with immunoSEQ multiplex PCR; TCRdb's copy has only in-frame clones and lacks some. The sample has 150,000 to 180,000 clones; about 87% are singletons. The material was peripheral blood, obtained on day 0 of AZD1222 vaccination. All receptors come from an adult in good health.

This rearrangement joins TRBV5-1 to TRBJ1-6; possibly TRBD1 for D (5 bases). In germline, CDR1 is SGHRS, CDR2 YFSETQ. The V and J ends lost 4 bases and 0 bases respectively, with 17 bases between them. The CDR3 is 18 residues long. The CDR3 region is CASSPQVGGDSYNSPLHF. CDR3 DNA: TGCGCCAGCAGCCCCCAGGTGGGGGGGGACTCCTATAATTCACCCCTCCACTTT.

This clone was detected once. The chain recombines TRBV3-1 (or the pseudogene TRBV3-2) with TRBJ2-5; maybe TRBD1 (6 bases). The CDR3 sequence is 17 residues long. The V and J ends lost 0 bases and 5 bases respectively, with 19 bases between them. Looked up from germline, CDR1 is LGHDT and CDR2 is YNNKEL (reference sequence). The CDR3 nucleotides read TGTGCCAGCAGCCAAGATCTGACAGGCGGAAGGGTCGAGACCCAGTACTTC. The encoded protein is CASSQDLTGGRVETQYF.

Points on this clone: Since a far larger clone is one base different, this is likely a read error. The genes are TRBV3-1 (or the pseudogene TRBV3-2) and TRBJ2-7; D is uncertain. The CDR3 runs to 11 residues. Germline V CDR1 and CDR2: LGHDT, YNNKEL (reference sequence). Between the trimmed V and J ends, which lost 5 bases and 1 base, there was a span of 3 bases. For the CDR3, the DNA is TGTGCCAGCAGCTCTTCCTACGAGCAGTACTTC. Translation: CASSSSYEQYF.

The chain uses TRBV12-3 or TRBV12-4 and TRBJ1-2, with TRBD1 identical over 9 bases. V lost 4 bases to trimming and J lost 13 bases; unmatched junction nucleotides: 7. There are 12 residues in the CDR3. In DNA, the CDR3 is TGTGCCAGCAGTTCTACAGGGGGCCCTTCCACCTTC. This codes for CASSSTGGPSTF.

CDR3 in amino acids: CASSNGLADTQYF. CDR3 coding DNA: TGTGCCAGCAGCAATGGACTAGCAGATACGCAGTATTTT. This rearrangement joins TRBV7-2 to TRBJ2-3, with 7 bases matching TRBD2. J was trimmed by 4 bases and V by 5 bases; bases with no gene match: 3. The CDR3 spans 13 residues. CDR1 is SGHTA, CDR2 FQGNSA, per germline. The variable domain in full, with the rest retrieved from reference TRBV7-2 and TRBJ2-3, is GAGVSQSPSNKVTEKGKDVELRCDPISGHTALYWYRQSLGQGLEFLIYFQGNSAPDKSGLPSDRFSAERTGGSVSTLTIQRTQQEDSAVYLCASSNGLADTQYFGPGTRLTVL.

The genes are TRBV19 and TRBJ1-2; D is possibly TRBD1 (5 bases). Germline V lookup: CDR1 LNHDA, CDR2 SQIVND (reference sequence). V was trimmed by 6 bases and J by 1 base, leaving 9 bases between them. The CDR3 loop spans 13 amino acids. The DNA of the CDR3 is TGTGCCAGTAGGAATCAGGGTAACTATGGCTACACCTTC. Protein product: CASRNQGNYGYTF.

This clone was picked up one time. The gene calls are TRBV4-1 and TRBJ1-1, with a possible D match to TRBD1 (5 bases). Germline V gene data show CDR1 as MGHRA and CDR2 as YSYEKL. V lost 0 bases and J 0 bases, leaving 20 bases between the germline ends. The CDR3 consists of 19 residues. CDR3 nucleotides: TGCGCCAGCAGCCAAGAACTACTGCTCCAGTGGGGGATGAACACTGAAGCTTTCTTT. Translation gives CASSQELLLQWGMNTEAFF.

This sequence joins TRBV6-5 and TRBJ2-3; D gene uncertain. There are 14 residues in the CDR3. CDR1 is MNHEY, CDR2 SVGAGI, per germline. Trimming took off 5 bases at V and 1 base at J, with 10 bases between the two ends. The CDR3 is CASSPGQGTDTQYF. DNA for the CDR3: TGTGCCAGCAGTCCAGGTCAAGGCACAGATACGCAGTATTTT.

J is TRBJ1-5 and V is TRBV7-8; D uncertain. Trimming stripped 3 bases from V and 7 bases from J, with 10 bases between. Germline CDR1 and CDR2: SGHVS and FQNEAQ. The CDR3 is made up of 13 amino acids. CDR3 nucleotides: TGTGCCAGCAGCTTCGGGGAAGGGCAGCCCCAGCATTTT. Encoded protein: CASSFGEGQPQHF.

This chain joins TRBV12-3 or TRBV12-4 and TRBJ1-4; D ambiguous. This CDR3 spans 12 amino acids. V lost 6 bases and J 11 bases, leaving 13 bases between the germline ends. As DNA, the CDR3 is TGTGCCAGCAGCGGCAGCTTGGGGAAACTGTTTTTT. Protein: CASSGSLGKLFF.

This clone was picked up many times. The chain has TRBV5-4 and TRBJ2-3; D gene ambiguous. Germline loops: CDR1 SGHNT, CDR2 YYREEE (reference sequence). The CDR3 sequence is 14 residues long. The V and J ends lost 0 bases and 8 bases respectively, with 13 bases between them. This CDR3 reads CASSLEGSPGTQYF. The DNA for the CDR3 is TGTGCCAGCAGCTTGGAGGGCAGCCCCGGTACGCAGTATTTT.

The chain carries TRBV5-1 and TRBJ1-6, with D hard to call. The V gene lost 3 bases and the J gene lost 11 bases, with 18 bases spanning the gap. The V gene's germline CDR1 is SGHRS and CDR2 YFSETQ. The CDR3 has 15 amino acids. CDR3 bases: TGCGCCAGCAGCTCCCGACCCGGGGAGGAAGCACCCCTCCACTTT. Translated: CASSSRPGEEAPLHF.

The chain is built from TRBV7-8 and TRBJ1-1, with 7 nucleotides matching TRBD1. From germline, CDR1 is SGHVS and CDR2 FQNEAQ. V gave up 5 bases and J gave up 8 bases; unmatched junction bases: 11. The CDR3 loop spans 14 amino acids. This CDR3 is CASSQSRDSLEAFF. The CDR3 nucleotides read TGTGCCAGCAGCCAGTCCCGGGACAGTCTAGAAGCTTTCTTT.

J is TRBJ2-1 and V is TRBV7-2; TRBD2 aligns across 9 bases. Germline trimming cut 5 bases from V and 5 bases from J; bases unmatched to any gene: 4. The V gene's germline CDR1 is SGHTA and CDR2 FQGNSA. The CDR3 is made up of 14 amino acids. In nucleotides, the CDR3 is TGTGCCAGCAGCCCTAGCGGGGCCAACAATGAGCAGTTCTTC. Its translation is CASSPSGANNEQFF.

V is TRBV5-8 and J is TRBJ2-7; 9 positions match TRBD1. Germline CDR1 reads SGHTS; CDR2 reads YDEGEE. This CDR3 contains 15 residues. Trimming at V came to 3 bases and at J to 1 base, leaving 5 bases not matched to a gene. The CDR3 DNA reads TGTGCCAGCAGCTCCGGGACAGGGTTTTCCTACGAGCAGTACTTC. It specifies CASSSGTGFSYEQYF. Based on the CDR3 plus reference TRBV5-8 and TRBJ2-7, the full variable domain is EAGVTQSPTHLIKTRGQQATLRCSPISGHTSVYWYQQALGLGLQFLLWYDEGEERNRGNFPPRFSGRQFPNYSSELNVNALELEDSALYLCASSSGTGFSYEQYFGPGTRLTVT.

The chain carries TRBV10-3 and TRBJ2-3; D is perhaps TRBD1 (6 bases). The germline V gene has CDR1 ENHRY and CDR2 SYGVKD. The CDR3 spans 15 residues. Trimming shortened V by 6 bases and J by 1 base, and 14 bases separated the two germline ends. The CDR3 DNA follows: TGTGCCATCAGAGAGGGACATACCGGCACAGATACGCAGTATTTT. This encodes CAIREGHTGTDTQYF.

The chain combines TRBV4-3 with TRBJ1-2, with D maybe TRBD1 (5 bases). This CDR3 comprises 14 residues. Trimming left V 0 bases short and J 8 bases short, with 13 bases between. Germline CDR1 LGHNA, CDR2 YSLEER. This chain's CDR3 is CASSQEEGAGGYTF. The CDR3 region has the DNA TGCGCCAGCAGCCAAGAGGAAGGGGCTGGAGGCTACACCTTC.

This chain links TRBV5-1 with TRBJ1-5; 8 bases agree with TRBD1. There are 14 residues in the CDR3. The J segment lost 4 bases and the V segment lost 3 bases, leaving 3 bases of the junction unmatched. Per germline, CDR1 SGHRS and CDR2 YFSETQ. The CDR3 bases are TGCGCCAGCAGCTACGGACAGGGTAATCAGCCCCAGCATTTT. Protein sequence: CASSYGQGNQPQHF.

The rearrangement joins TRBV7-2 to TRBJ1-4; TRBD1 is a possible D gene (5 bases). Germline loops: CDR1 SGHTA, CDR2 FQGNSA. The V and J ends lost 1 base and 2 bases respectively, with 11 bases between them. The CDR3 spans 16 residues. This CDR3 reads CASSLVGGGTNEKLFF. CDR3 nucleotide sequence: TGTGCCAGCAGCTTAGTGGGGGGAGGTACTAATGAAAAACTGTTTTTT. The entire variable domain, with the rest obtained from reference TRBV7-2 and TRBJ1-4, is as follows: GAGVSQSPSNKVTEKGKDVELRCDPISGHTALYWYRQSLGQGLEFLIYFQGNSAPDKSGLPSDRFSAERTGGSVSTLTIQRTQQEDSAVYLCASSLVGGGTNEKLFFGSGTQLSVL.

The chain employs TRBV11-3 and TRBJ2-3; 8 nucleotides align to TRBD2. The J segment lost 4 bases and the V segment lost 0 bases, leaving 6 bases of the junction unmatched. The length of the CDR3 is 16 residues. CDR1 is SGHNT, CDR2 YENEEA, per germline. In DNA, the CDR3 is TGTGCCAGCAGCTTAGAGGCCCGGGGGGGCGCAGATACGCAGTATTTT. Translated: CASSLEARGGADTQYF.

CDR3 amino acids: CASSLDYSNSPLHF. Here the CDR3 DNA reads TGTGCCAGCAGCTTAGATTACTCCAATTCACCCCTCCACTTT. This sequence joins TRBV7-2 and TRBJ1-6, with D unclear. CDR3 length equals 14 residues. The V gene's germline CDR1 is SGHTA and CDR2 FQGNSA. V was trimmed by 1 base and J by 7 bases, leaving 8 bases between them.

The gene calls are TRBV19 and TRBJ1-2; 9 nucleotides match TRBD1. Germline CDR1 reads LNHDA; CDR2 reads SQIVND (reference sequence). Trimming removed 4 bases from V and 4 bases from J; junction bases left unmatched: 7. The CDR3 length is 15 residues. The CDR3 sequence is CASSTGTGWGYGYTF. DNA for the CDR3: TGTGCCAGTAGTACAGGGACAGGGTGGGGCTATGGCTACACCTTC.

The chain carries TRBV19 and TRBJ1-4, with D perhaps matching TRBD1 (6 bases). V was pared by 5 bases and J by 7 bases, with 11 bases between. The germline gives CDR1 LNHDA, CDR2 SQIVND (reference sequence). The CDR3 is 13 residues long. The CDR3 is CASSEGVGEKLFF. The DNA for the CDR3 is TGTGCCAGTAGTGAGGGGGTGGGTGAAAAACTGTTTTTT.

V usage is TRBV2 and J usage is TRBJ1-1; D remains unclear. The V end lost 8 bases, the J end lost 0 bases, and 10 bases lay between the germline ends. Per the germline V gene, CDR1 is SNHLY and CDR2 is FYNNEI. CDR3 length: 13 residues. The chain's CDR3 is CASGGYMNTEAFF. The CDR3 DNA reads TGTGCCAGCGGCGGTTACATGAACACTGAAGCTTTCTTT.

The chain's CDR3 is CAISTGGQEKLFF. The CDR3 DNA reads TGTGCCATCAGCACAGGGGGACAAGAAAAACTGTTTTTT. The chain employs TRBV10-3 and TRBJ1-4, with 8 nucleotides matching TRBD1. The ends lost 6 bases at V and 8 bases at J; junction bases unmatched: 5. The germline V gene has CDR1 ENHRY and CDR2 SYGVKD. There are 13 residues in the CDR3.

The chain uses TRBV4-2 and TRBJ1-4, with D unresolved. The germline V and J ends were trimmed by 0 bases and 0 bases, with 8 bases remaining between them. CDR1 LGHNA and CDR2 YNFKEQ come from the germline V gene. The CDR3 totals 16 residues. CDR3 sequence: CASSQDVTATNEKLFF. CDR3 coding DNA: TGTGCCAGCAGCCAAGATGTAACAGCAACTAATGAAAAACTGTTTTTT.

V is TRBV7-8 and J is TRBJ1-5; D gene uncertain. The CDR3 is 13 amino acids. V dropped 7 bases and J dropped 2 bases, with 9 bases sitting between them. Germline values: CDR1 SGHVS, CDR2 FQNEAQ. DNA of the CDR3: TGTGCCAGCAACGTTAGGGGCAATCAGCCCCAGCATTTT. This codes for CASNVRGNQPQHF.

This clone was detected once. V gene TRBV7-3 combines with J gene TRBJ2-1; TRBD1 aligns across 9 bases. V was pared by 1 base and J by 0 bases, with 10 bases of the junction left unmatched. The length of the CDR3 is 19 residues. Germline V CDR1 and CDR2: SGHTA, FQGTGA. This CDR3 is CASSLIPRTGESSYNEQFF. CDR3 bases: TGTGCCAGCAGCTTAATTCCAAGGACAGGGGAGAGCTCCTACAATGAGCAGTTCTTC.

The rearrangement joins TRBV9 to TRBJ2-1; maybe TRBD2 (5 bases). Trimming removed 0 bases at V and 7 bases at J, with 8 bases between. This CDR3 is built from 13 residues. The germline gives CDR1 SGDLS, CDR2 YYNGEE. The CDR3 reads CASSVAGWNEQFF. For the CDR3, the DNA is TGTGCCAGCAGCGTAGCGGGGTGGAATGAGCAGTTCTTC. Combining the CDR3 with reference TRBV9 and TRBJ2-1 gives the whole variable domain DSGVTQTPKHLITATGQRVTLRCSPRSGDLSVYWYQQSLDQGLQFLIQYYNGEERAKGNILERFSAQQFPDLHSELNLSSLELGDSALYFCASSVAGWNEQFFGPGTRLTVL.

The chain has TRBV5-1 and TRBJ1-5, with 7 bases matching TRBD1. After removal of 0 bases from V and 5 bases from J, the junction contained 8 bases not matched to a gene. Germline V gives CDR1 SGHRS, CDR2 YFSETQ. The CDR3 contains 16 residues. CDR3 amino acids: CASSLDPGGVDQPQHF. CDR3 coding DNA: TGCGCCAGCAGCTTGGATCCAGGGGGAGTGGATCAGCCCCAGCATTTT.